This T cell receptor (beta chain) comes out of a study of cytomegalovirus exposure and HLA in healthy donors. As for the study in general: Of 398 genotyped donors, about 80% clustered with self-reported Caucasian donors.

The germline gives CDR1 GTSNPN, CDR2 SVGIG (reference sequence). The CDR3 runs to 13 residues. V was clipped by 3 bases and J by 8 bases; unmatched bases: 7. A note on this clone: Its matching antigen is unknown.

Study-level results: Among CMV-associated TCR beta chains, most appeared HLA-restricted in a later analysis.

PCR involved 60 Vbeta and 13 Jbeta primers. Sequencing used immunoSEQ multiplex PCR; TCRdb keeps in-frame clones, though not all of them. The data hold fewer than 200,000 clones, with about 90% observed a single time. The TCR comes from a girl less than two years old in good health and CMV-seronegative. Sequences were obtained from PBMCs. The chain joins TRBV30 to TRBJ1-3; TRBD1 aligns across 7 bases. CDR3: CAWSLTGADTIYF. The DNA of the CDR3 is TGTGCCTGGAGCCTTACAGGGGCAGACACCATATATTTT.